This T cell receptor beta chain emerged from a study of shared clonotypes between healthy human individuals. Assay used: immunoSEQ multiplex PCR; TCRdb lists only in-frame clones, some missing. Of roughly 2.5 million clones listed, around 94% are singletons. This clone was recorded once. Additional DNA sequences in this sample encode the identical CDR3. V was shortened by 9 bases and J by 2 bases, with 15 bases between the two germline ends. CDR3 length: 14 amino acids. Germline V lookup: CDR1 LNHDA, CDR2 SQIVND (reference sequence). The chain employs TRBV19 and TRBJ2-3, with D possibly being TRBD1 or TRBD2 (5 bases each). This receptor was taken from a man aged 18 to 35 in good health. Sample: naive CD4+ T cells sorted from blood. The subset is: CD45RA+ positively selected. The CDR3 here is CASSTGTYTDTQYF. CDR3 coding DNA: TGTGCCAGCTCCACCGGGACCTACACAGATACGCAGTATTTT.